This T cell receptor (beta chain) came from a study of blood T cell repertoires in COVID-19. Across the study: Samples came from the United States, Italy and Spain, spanning acute and convalescent COVID-19. PBMCs, B-cell-depleted T cells, or T cells were the source of the cDNA or gDNA that made up the material.

This clone was seen just once. The assay was immunoSEQ multiplex PCR, and TCRdb's table has in-frame clones only and misses some. The sample records around 170,000 clones, nearly 80% being singletons. Germline CDR1 and CDR2: SGHNT and YYREEE (reference sequence). After removal of 3 bases from V and 4 bases from J, the junction contained 3 bases not matched to a gene. The CDR3 contains 13 residues. The receptor was derived from a woman older than 75 with acute or convalescent COVID-19. The chain joins TRBV5-4 to TRBJ2-5, with TRBD2 matching over 7 bases. The specimen was peripheral blood. The DNA of the CDR3 is TGTGCCAGCAGCTCGGGCGGGGGAGAGACCCAGTACTTC. It translates to CASSSGGGETQYF.